This T cell receptor beta chain was profiled in a study of Graves' ophthalmopathy and Graves' hyperthyroidism. Many counts were recorded for this clonotype. V was cut by 0 bases and J by 7 bases, with 13 bases left in between. CDR1 is MNHEY, CDR2 SVGAGI, per germline. CDR3 length equals 16 residues. TCR beta CDR3 regions were amplified from RNA transcripts. After a first-round RT-PCR with HTBI primers, a second-round multiplex PCR was run. TCRdb fed the multiplex PCR reads into MiXCR, producing one record per CDR3 protein. The sample shows a few hundred thousand distinct CDR3 sequences, 17% of them seen only once.

Sequences were obtained from peripheral blood. This receptor was obtained from an adult woman with stable Graves' hyperthyroidism. J is TRBJ1-6 and V is TRBV6-5; a possible D gene is TRBD1 (5 bases). CDR3 region: CASSYSQGKRNSPLHF. DNA for the CDR3: TGTGCCAGCAGTTACTCCCAGGGAAAACGAAATTCACCCCTCCACTTT.